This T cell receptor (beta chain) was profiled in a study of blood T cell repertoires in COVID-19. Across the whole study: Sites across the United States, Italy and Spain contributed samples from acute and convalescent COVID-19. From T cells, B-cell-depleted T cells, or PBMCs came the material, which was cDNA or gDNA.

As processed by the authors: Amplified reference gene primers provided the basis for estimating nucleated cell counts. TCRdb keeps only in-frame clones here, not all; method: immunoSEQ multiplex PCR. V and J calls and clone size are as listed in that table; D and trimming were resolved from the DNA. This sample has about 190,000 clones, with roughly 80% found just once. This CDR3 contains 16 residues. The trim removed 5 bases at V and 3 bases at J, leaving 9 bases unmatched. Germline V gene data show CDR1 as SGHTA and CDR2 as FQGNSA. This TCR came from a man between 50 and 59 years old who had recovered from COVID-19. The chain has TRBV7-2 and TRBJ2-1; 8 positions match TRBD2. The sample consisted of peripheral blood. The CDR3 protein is CASSAFGGGNYNEQFF. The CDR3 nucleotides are TGTGCCAGCAGCGCTTTTGGCGGGGGGAACTACAATGAGCAGTTCTTC.